This TCR beta chain was obtained from a study of cytomegalovirus exposure and HLA in healthy donors. Looking at the study overall: Earlier work reported roughly 120 million unique TCR beta sequences from 150 million to 200 million T cells.

Remarks on this clone: Its antigen is as yet unknown.

The CDR3 consists of 14 residues. V lost 4 bases, J lost 5 bases, and 5 bases stayed unmatched. Germline CDR1 is SGHNT and CDR2 is YYREEE (reference sequence). The PCR employed 60 Vbeta primers together with 13 Jbeta primers. Sequenced by immunoSEQ multiplex PCR; TCRdb stores in-frame clones only, minus some. The sample has 240,000 or so clones; 70% to 90% are singletons. Findings and caveats of the study: Altogether, 160 or so TCR beta chains were recorded as cytomegalovirus-associated.

The clonotype originates from an older woman in good health and CMV-seropositive. The specimen sequenced was PBMCs. The J gene is TRBJ1-1, the V gene TRBV5-4; 10 nucleotides line up with TRBD1. The CDR3 nucleotides are TGTGCCAGCAGCGAGGGACAGGGGTGGACTGAAGCTTTCTTT. Its protein product is CASSEGQGWTEAFF.